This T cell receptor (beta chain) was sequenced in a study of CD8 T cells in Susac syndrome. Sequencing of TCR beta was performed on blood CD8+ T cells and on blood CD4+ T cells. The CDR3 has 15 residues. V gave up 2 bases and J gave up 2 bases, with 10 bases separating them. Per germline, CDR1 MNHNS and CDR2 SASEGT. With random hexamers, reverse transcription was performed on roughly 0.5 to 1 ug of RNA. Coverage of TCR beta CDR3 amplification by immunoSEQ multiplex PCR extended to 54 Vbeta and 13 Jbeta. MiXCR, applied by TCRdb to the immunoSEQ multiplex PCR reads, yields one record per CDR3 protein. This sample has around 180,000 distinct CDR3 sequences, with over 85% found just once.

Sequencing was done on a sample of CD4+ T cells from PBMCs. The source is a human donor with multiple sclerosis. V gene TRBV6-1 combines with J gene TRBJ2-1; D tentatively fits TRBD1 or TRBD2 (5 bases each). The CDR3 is CASSERGEPYNEQFF. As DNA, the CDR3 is TGTGCCAGCAGTGAAAGAGGGGAGCCCTACAATGAGCAGTTCTTC.